The 27 T cell receptor beta chains below were found in one sample sequenced in a study of blood T cell repertoires in COVID-19 (dated by TCRdb to the early 2020s). The protocol used for the library was the immunoSEQ multiplex PCR assay. TCRdb carries this immuneACCESS record with in-frame sequences only. Its versions omit some clonotypes, under half of them owing to an unresolved V gene in the studies checked, with the rest unexplained. This sample gives fewer than 150,000 clones in total; roughly four fifths of them show up just once. The top ten hold about 18% of the sample. Sequenced material: PBMCs or T cells enriched from blood (not recorded which). Receptors originate from a man under 40 who had recovered from COVID-19.

The chain recombines TRBV5-1 with TRBJ2-1; D may be TRBD1 (6 bases). The CDR3 has 15 residues. CDR1 and CDR2 (germline): SGHRS, YFSETQ. V lost 0 bases, J lost 4 bases, and 11 bases lay in between. CDR3 residues: CASSLEGGQYNEQFF. The CDR3 DNA is TGCGCCAGCAGCTTGGAAGGGGGACAATACAATGAGCAGTTCTTC.

The chain recombines TRBV29-1 with TRBJ1-2; D is perhaps TRBD1 (6 bases). CDR3 length equals 14 residues. V was pared by 3 bases and J by 7 bases, with 18 bases between. From germline, CDR1 is SQVTM and CDR2 ANQGSEA. CDR3 DNA sequence: TGCAGCGTTGAGTCAGCCGTTCAGGGGACTGGCTACACCTTC. Residues: CSVESAVQGTGYTF.

The rearrangement uses TRBV6-2 or TRBV6-3 and TRBJ2-1, with unresolved D. The CDR3 runs to 14 residues. V dropped 2 bases and J dropped 8 bases, with 13 bases sitting between them. CDR1 MNHEY and CDR2 SVGEGT come from the germline V gene. CDR3 coding DNA: TGTGCCAGCAGTTACCTCACGGAGACGGATGAGCAGTTCTTC. It is translated as CASSYLTETDEQFF.

The rearrangement links TRBV27 to TRBJ2-1, with TRBD1 identical over 8 bases. J gave up 7 bases and V 8 bases, and 7 bases lay outside the gene matches. The length of the CDR3 is 13 residues. From germline, CDR1 is MNHEY and CDR2 SMNVEV (reference sequence). The CDR3 region is CASGYRGDNEQFF. The CDR3 nucleotides are TGTGCCAGCGGCTACAGGGGGGATAATGAGCAGTTCTTC.

This chain links TRBV19 with TRBJ2-1; TRBD2 aligns across 14 bases. Germline V CDR1 and CDR2: LNHDA, SQIVND (reference sequence). V lost 4 bases to trimming and J lost 4 bases; unmatched junction nucleotides: 9. This CDR3 is built from 18 residues. CDR3 region: CASSTRTSGGLDYNEQFF. CDR3 coding DNA: TGTGCCAGTAGTACCAGGACTAGCGGGGGGTTGGATTACAATGAGCAGTTCTTC.

The CDR3 sequence is CASSVASISGRDTQYF. CDR3 nucleotide sequence: TGTGCCAGCAGCGTAGCCTCGATAAGCGGGCGGGATACGCAGTATTTT. The chain links TRBV9 to TRBJ2-3; D is possibly TRBD2 (6 bases). Germline V lookup: CDR1 SGDLS, CDR2 YYNGEE. Trimming pared 0 bases from V and 6 bases from J, leaving 17 bases between. CDR3 length equals 16 residues.

This clone appeared a few times. The V and J genes are TRBV19 and TRBJ2-4; 7 bases line up with TRBD2. The CDR3 is 17 residues long. Looked up from germline, CDR1 is LNHDA and CDR2 is SQIVND (reference sequence). J gave up 0 bases and V 8 bases, and 13 bases lay outside the gene matches. The chain's CDR3 is CASSSVGGSSAKNIQYF. CDR3 coding DNA: TGTGCCAGTTCAAGCGTCGGGGGGTCCTCAGCCAAAAACATTCAGTACTTC.

V is TRBV2 and J is TRBJ1-5, with a tentative D call TRBD1 (5 bases). This CDR3 comprises 13 residues. V dropped 8 bases and J dropped 5 bases, with 13 bases sitting between them. Germline V gives CDR1 SNHLY, CDR2 FYNNEI. CDR3: CASGGESYQPQHF. The CDR3 DNA reads TGTGCCAGCGGGGGGGAATCCTATCAGCCCCAGCATTTT.

V usage is TRBV19 and J usage is TRBJ2-5, with 8 bases that match TRBD1. The CDR3 is 15 amino acids. Per the germline V gene, CDR1 is LNHDA and CDR2 is SQIVND (reference sequence). V was clipped by 1 base and J by 3 bases; unmatched bases: 4. CDR3 loop: CASSIGTGGEETQYF. For the CDR3, the DNA is TGTGCCAGTAGTATAGGTACAGGGGGAGAAGAGACCCAGTACTTC. Looking up the rest from reference TRBV19 and TRBJ2-5 gives the full variable domain: DGGITQSPKYLFRKEGQNVTLSCEQNLNHDAMYWYRQDPGQGLRLIYYSQIVNDFQKGDIAEGYSVSREKKESFPLTVTSAQKNPTAFYLCASSIGTGGEETQYFGPGTRLLVL.

J is TRBJ2-7 and V is TRBV6-1; D is ambiguous. Per germline, CDR1 MNHNS and CDR2 SASEGT. Trimming cost V 1 base and J 6 bases, with 13 bases left between them. CDR3 length equals 14 residues. In DNA, the CDR3 is TGTGCCAGCAGTGAAGGGCCCACCTCGGGCGAGCAGTACTTC. Translating it yields CASSEGPTSGEQYF.

V usage is TRBV27 and J usage is TRBJ1-4; a possible D gene is TRBD1 (6 bases). V lost 0 bases and J 0 bases, leaving 8 bases between the germline ends. Germline loops: CDR1 MNHEY, CDR2 SMNVEV (reference sequence). The CDR3 length is 16 residues. The CDR3 coding sequence is TGTGCCAGCAGTTTATCACAGGGTTCAACTAATGAAAAACTGTTTTTT. This encodes CASSLSQGSTNEKLFF.

V and J are TRBV21-1 and TRBJ2-5; TRBD1 is the table's D call and was not checked against the DNA. TRBV21-1 is termed a pseudogene. This CDR3 has 14 amino acids. CDR3 nucleotide sequence: TGTGCCAGCAGAAACAGGGAGTACCAAGAGACCCAGTACTTC. Its protein is CASRNREYQETQYF.

This chain links TRBV2 with TRBJ1-4; tentatively, D is TRBD1 (5 bases). V was trimmed by 0 bases and J by 8 bases, leaving 10 bases between them. Germline V gives CDR1 SNHLY, CDR2 FYNNEI. The length of the CDR3 is 14 residues. As DNA, the CDR3 is TGTGCCAGCAGTGAAGCGACAGTTGGGGAAAAACTGTTTTTT. It codes for CASSEATVGEKLFF.

V usage is TRBV5-1 and J usage is TRBJ2-7; a weak D match, TRBD2 (6 bases). V lost 4 bases to trimming and J lost 7 bases, with 18 bases between them. CDR1 is SGHRS, CDR2 YFSETQ, per germline. CDR3 length: 14 residues. Here the CDR3 reads CASSQTSPSGEQYF. The CDR3 nucleotides are TGCGCCAGCAGCCAGACTAGTCCCTCGGGGGAGCAGTACTTC.

The chain links TRBV13 to TRBJ1-1, with D unresolved. The germline V gene has CDR1 PRHDT and CDR2 FYEKMQ (reference sequence). Trimming shortened V by 7 bases and J by 0 bases, and 15 bases separated the two germline ends. The CDR3 contains 15 residues. CDR3 protein: CASTPKVFMNTEAFF. The CDR3 coding sequence is TGTGCCAGCACCCCTAAAGTCTTCATGAACACTGAAGCTTTCTTT.

This chain connects TRBV29-1 to TRBJ2-2; perhaps TRBD1 as D (5 bases). Germline assignment: CDR1 SQVTM and CDR2 ANQGSEA. V shed 1 base and J shed 4 bases, with 16 bases lying between them. The CDR3 spans 16 residues. CDR3 protein: CSVEAGRKQATGELFF. In DNA, the CDR3 is TGCAGCGTTGAAGCCGGACGGAAACAGGCCACCGGGGAGCTGTTTTTT.

The sample holds a few counts of this clone. This sequence joins TRBV3-1 (or the pseudogene TRBV3-2) and TRBJ1-6, with 8 positions matching TRBD1. CDR3 length: 14 residues. Germline V gives CDR1 LGHDT, CDR2 YNNKEL (reference sequence). J lost 8 bases, V lost 6 bases, and 6 bases had no gene match. CDR3 in DNA: TGTGCCAGCAGTTATACAGGGGGTGATTCACCCCTCCACTTT. It yields the protein CASSYTGGDSPLHF.

The chain is built from TRBV19 and TRBJ2-1; possible D gene TRBD2, 6 bases. The germline V and J ends were trimmed by 5 bases and 10 bases, with 12 bases remaining between them. Germline values: CDR1 LNHDA, CDR2 SQIVND (reference sequence). The CDR3 length is 12 residues. CDR3 nucleotide sequence: TGTGCCAGTAGTGCGGGATCACAGGAGCAGTTCTTC. As protein: CASSAGSQEQFF.

This clone was found once. The chain joins TRBV7-9 to TRBJ2-1, with a tentative D call TRBD2 (5 bases). The CDR3 consists of 12 residues. Trimming took off 5 bases at V and 8 bases at J, with 10 bases between the two ends. Germline CDR1 and CDR2: SEHNR and FQNEAQ (reference sequence). DNA for the CDR3: TGTGCCAGCAGCCACGGCGGGTATGAGCAGTTCTTC. The encoded protein is CASSHGGYEQFF.

The V and J genes are TRBV6-1 and TRBJ2-2; 9 bases match TRBD1. This CDR3 spans 15 amino acids. CDR1 and CDR2 (germline): MNHNS, SASEGT. V gave up 3 bases and J gave up 5 bases; unmatched junction bases: 4. CDR3 protein: CASSDTGGATGELFF. CDR3 nucleotides: TGTGCCAGCAGTGATACAGGGGGCGCGACCGGGGAGCTGTTTTTT.

This chain connects TRBV7-2 to TRBJ2-6; D is ambiguous. Trimming stripped 2 bases from V and 0 bases from J, with 11 bases between. Germline V gives CDR1 SGHTA, CDR2 FQGNSA. This CDR3 has 17 amino acids. CDR3 nucleotides: TGTGCCAGCAGCTTACTGGCGGATCGCTCTGGGGCCAACGTCCTGACTTTC. It specifies CASSLLADRSGANVLTF.

V is TRBV3-1 (or the pseudogene TRBV3-2) and J is TRBJ2-7; D unresolved. The length of the CDR3 is 15 residues. Per the germline V gene, CDR1 is LGHDT and CDR2 is YNNKEL (reference sequence). V was cut by 1 base and J by 2 bases, with 12 bases left in between. CDR3 amino acids: CASSQGWAVTYEQYF. In DNA form, the CDR3 reads TGTGCCAGCAGCCAAGGTTGGGCCGTTACCTACGAGCAGTACTTC.

This chain connects TRBV20-1 to TRBJ1-1, with TRBD1 matching 7 bases. Trimming took 3 bases from V and 4 from J; bases not matched to a gene: 20. Germline V gene data show CDR1 as DFQATT and CDR2 as SNEGSKA (reference sequence). The CDR3 is 18 residues long. The chain's CDR3 is CSASGSGVRFRGRTEAFF. The CDR3 nucleotides read TGCAGTGCTAGTGGTTCGGGGGTAAGGTTTAGGGGGCGCACTGAAGCTTTCTTT.

The V call is TRBV5-4, the J call TRBJ1-6; no firm D call. Germline V gene lookup returns CDR1 SGHNT and CDR2 YYREEE (reference sequence). The CDR3 sequence is 14 residues long. The germline V and J ends were trimmed by 4 bases and 6 bases, with 11 bases remaining between them. CDR3: CASSVQSLNSPLHF. The CDR3 region has the DNA TGTGCCAGCAGCGTTCAAAGCCTTAATTCACCCCTCCACTTT.

This clone was counted once. This chain links TRBV27 with TRBJ2-7, with D perhaps TRBD1 (6 bases). The V end lost 5 bases, the J end lost 0 bases, and 11 bases lay between the germline ends. This CDR3 has 14 amino acids. Germline CDR1 MNHEY, CDR2 SMNVEV (reference sequence). CDR3 sequence: CASSDWDTSYEQYF. For the CDR3, the DNA is TGTGCCAGCAGTGATTGGGACACCTCCTACGAGCAGTACTTC.

This chain connects TRBV4-1 to TRBJ1-3; weak D call: TRBD1 (5 bases). The CDR3 totals 17 residues. Trimming removed 1 base at V and 4 bases at J, with 17 bases between. CDR1 is MGHRA, CDR2 YSYEKL, per germline. CDR3 sequence: CASSQAWDGGSGNTIYF. The CDR3 DNA is TGCGCCAGCAGCCAAGCGTGGGATGGGGGGTCCGGAAACACCATATATTTT.

J is TRBJ2-3 and V is TRBV6-1; the D gene is possibly TRBD1 (5 bases). This CDR3 contains 13 residues. Germline assignment: CDR1 MNHNS and CDR2 SASEGT. V dropped 3 bases and J dropped 7 bases, with 11 bases sitting between them. The CDR3: CASSDGRTYTQYF. In DNA form, the CDR3 reads TGTGCCAGCAGTGACGGTAGGACATATACGCAGTATTTT.